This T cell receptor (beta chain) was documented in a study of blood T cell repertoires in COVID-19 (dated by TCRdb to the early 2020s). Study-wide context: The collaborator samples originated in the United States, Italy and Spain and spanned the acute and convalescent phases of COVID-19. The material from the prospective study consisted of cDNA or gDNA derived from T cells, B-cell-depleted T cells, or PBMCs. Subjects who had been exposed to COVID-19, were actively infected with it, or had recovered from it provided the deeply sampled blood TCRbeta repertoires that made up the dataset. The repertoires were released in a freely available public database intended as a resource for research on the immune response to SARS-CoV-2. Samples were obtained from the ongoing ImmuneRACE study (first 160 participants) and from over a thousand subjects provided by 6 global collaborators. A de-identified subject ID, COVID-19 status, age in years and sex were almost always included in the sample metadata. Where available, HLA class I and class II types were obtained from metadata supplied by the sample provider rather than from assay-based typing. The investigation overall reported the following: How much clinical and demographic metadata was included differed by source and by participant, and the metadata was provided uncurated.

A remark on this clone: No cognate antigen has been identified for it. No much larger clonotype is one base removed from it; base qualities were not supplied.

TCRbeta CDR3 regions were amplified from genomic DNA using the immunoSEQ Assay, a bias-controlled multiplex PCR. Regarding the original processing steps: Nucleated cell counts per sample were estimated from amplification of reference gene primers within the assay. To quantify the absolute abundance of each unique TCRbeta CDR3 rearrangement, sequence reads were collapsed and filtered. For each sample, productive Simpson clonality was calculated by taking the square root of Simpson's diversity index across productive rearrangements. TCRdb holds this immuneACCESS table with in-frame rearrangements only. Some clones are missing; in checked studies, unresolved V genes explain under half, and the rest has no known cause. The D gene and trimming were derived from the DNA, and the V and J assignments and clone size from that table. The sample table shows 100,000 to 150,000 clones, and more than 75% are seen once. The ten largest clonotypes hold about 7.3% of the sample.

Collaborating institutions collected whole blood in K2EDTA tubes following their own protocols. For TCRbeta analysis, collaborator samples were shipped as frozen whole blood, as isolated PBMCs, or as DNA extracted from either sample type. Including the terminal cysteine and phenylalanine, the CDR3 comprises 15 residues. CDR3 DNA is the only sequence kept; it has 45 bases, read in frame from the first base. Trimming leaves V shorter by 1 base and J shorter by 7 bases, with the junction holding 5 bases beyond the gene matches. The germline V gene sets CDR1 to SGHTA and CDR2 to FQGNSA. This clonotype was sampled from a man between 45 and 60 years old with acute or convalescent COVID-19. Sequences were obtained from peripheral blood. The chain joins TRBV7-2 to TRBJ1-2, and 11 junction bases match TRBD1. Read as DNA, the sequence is TGTGCCAGCAGCTTAGGGGGACAGGGGGGAGGTGGCTACACCTTC. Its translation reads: CASSLGGQGGGGYTF.